The rows below give T cell receptor beta chains drawn from one sample of a study of CXCR3-negative and CXCR3-positive naive CD8 T cells. Using the 5' RACE reads, TCRdb records one entry per CDR3 protein without DNA. The table for this sample gives tens of thousands of distinct CDR3 sequences. The sequencing input was memory CD8+ T cells from blood. These receptors all stem from a human donor in good health. Some clones in this sample may be carry-over from other donors' samples. The CDR3 runs from the conserved cysteine through the conserved F or W. The size of a clone is reported for some rows only, either as once, few or many, or as a class for expanded clones.

>.|TRBJ2-7|TRBV12-3/TRBV12-4
CASQVSRQIFYEQYF
>.|TRBJ2-1|TRBV20-1
CSARVWAGGLHEQFF
>.|TRBJ1-4|TRBV5-1
CASSDGQGGTNEKLFF
>.|TRBJ2-1|TRBV19
CASSIGASSYNEQFF
>.|TRBJ2-7|TRBV28
CASSFERGNEQYF
>.|TRBJ2-7|TRBV21-1
CASSIRHTGYSSYEQYF
>medium-sized|TRBJ2-2|TRBV19
CASSIGQGAVAGELFF
>.|TRBJ2-4|TRBV7-9
CASGTAAKNIQYF
>.|TRBJ1-5|TRBV25-1
CASSVGGGNQPQHF
>.|TRBJ2-7|TRBV27
CASSTSYEQYF
>.|TRBJ2-5|TRBV7-2
CASSSKGLGLLPTVSQYF
>.|TRBJ2-7|TRBV19
CASSIGSVYEQYF
>.|TRBJ2-7|TRBV28
CASSGGGKQYF
>.|TRBJ1-2|TRBV7-9
CASSLANYGYTF
>.|TRBJ2-3|TRBV6-4
CASSVRGEASDTQYF
>.|TRBJ2-5|TRBV11-3
CASSPPGRRDKETQYF
>.|TRBJ1-1|TRBV30
CAWSDWTGLNTEAFF
>.|TRBJ2-3|TRBV19
CASSIGPSAGAPTDTQYF
>.|TRBJ2-7|TRBV14
CASSQAKRGPPYEQYF
>.|TRBJ2-5|TRBV12-3/TRBV12-4
CASSFERSETQYF
>.|TRBJ2-6|TRBV23-1
CASFSGTGRSGANVLTF
>.|TRBJ2-1|TRBV7-9
CASSFKLAGAYNEQFF
>hyperexpanded|TRBJ1-1|TRBV29-1
CSVEGGTEAFF
>.|TRBJ1-2|TRBV28
CASSSRTVYGYTF
>.|TRBJ1-2|TRBV7-9
CASSVGQGIGYTF
>.|TRBJ2-1|TRBV7-9
CASSFETSGRNEQFF
>.|TRBJ2-5|TRBV11-2
CASSPWTSGGRVQETQYF
>.|TRBJ2-2|TRBV5-6
CASSIGTSGWNTGELFF
>.|TRBJ2-7|TRBV4-2
CASSQLRDSSYEQYF
>.|TRBJ2-7|TRBV4-1
CASSQGPGQGTNYEQYF
>.|TRBJ2-1|TRBV7-9
CASSLLSLGNEQFF
>.|TRBJ1-1|TRBV4-1
CASSQDKNTEAFF
>.|TRBJ2-3|TRBV7-2
CASSLAPAREGWDTDTQYF
>.|TRBJ2-7|TRBV5-6
CASSLWDRTYEQYF
>.|TRBJ2-1|TRBV20-1
CSANRDRGRRDSYNEQFF
>.|TRBJ2-7|TRBV29-1
CSVEVSGISYEQYF
>.|TRBJ2-1|TRBV7-9
CASSSSSGGPRNEQFF
>.|TRBJ1-1|TRBV19
CASSITPLTGVFF
>.|TRBJ2-6|TRBV24-1
CATSDGLAANVLTF
>.|TRBJ2-1|TRBV10-3
CAISEGLAGGPNNEQFF
>.|TRBJ2-5|TRBV10-3
CAISVSGSQETQYF
>.|TRBJ1-2|TRBV4-1
CASSQGGVGGASSGYGYTF
>.|TRBJ1-5|TRBV12-3/TRBV12-4
CASSFRAVNQPQHF
>.|TRBJ2-7|TRBV7-3
CASSLYGQAYEQYF
>.|TRBJ2-7|TRBV3-1
CASSHRLASEQYF
>.|TRBJ2-7|TRBV6-5
CASSYSRWDTSYEQYF
>.|TRBJ2-1|TRBV6-1
CASSVLAGTGENEQFF
>.|TRBJ1-1|TRBV7-6
CASSFRQGTNTEAFF
>.|TRBJ2-2|TRBV6-5
CASSHTQPGLAPAGELFF
>.|TRBJ2-1|TRBV10-3
CAISTGTSGEHEQFF